This T cell receptor (beta chain) is from a study of cytomegalovirus exposure and HLA in healthy donors (dated by TCRdb to the late 2010s). Study-level background: An earlier analysis of some 600 of the donors reported 250 to 350 Gb of sequence data and 117 million unique TCR beta sequences obtained from about 200 million T cells. About 300 gigabases of sequencing data and around 90 million unique TCR sequences made up an early release that covered approximately 650 HLA-typed donors. The genetic ancestry cluster associated with self-reported Caucasian donors included over 80% of the roughly 380 genotyped donors. The aim of the study was to test whether cataloging public T cell receptors could identify signatures of past pathogen exposure. The T cell repertoires of 670 or so subjects were profiled by immunosequencing and related to cytomegalovirus serostatus. Besides the first cohort of around 700 subjects, a separate validation cohort made up of around 120 different subjects was used. High-throughput TCR immunosequencing, statistical association of individual TCRs with disease status, and machine learning were combined to predict cytomegalovirus infection status. A later analysis re-analyzed previously published TCR beta repertoires from roughly 690 donors and added high-resolution HLA genotyping to study TCR occurrence patterns. Rather than using new phenotypic data, the later analysis identified candidate immune exposures from TCR beta sequences and from how often those sequences occurred across donors. To decide whether each TCR beta V gene segment behaved as functional or pseudogenic, an earlier analysis of approximately 590 of the donors relied on high-throughput TCR beta sequencing. Donor age, sex, ethnicity and CMV serostatus were collected together with the repertoire data. In a later genetic analysis, genome-wide SNP genotypes for about three fifths of the roughly 670 donors were used, and that subset was treated as a discovery cohort. All discovery cohort repertoires had been generated using a single sequencing platform. Class I and class II HLA loci were covered by the typing at four-digit resolution. Typing coverage differed by locus: A, B, C, DRB1 and DQB1 were typed in roughly 629-630 donors, DQA1 in 522, DPA1 in 600 to 610, and DPB1 in 450 to 490. Because of strong linkage in the cohort, four or five DR-DQ haplotypes were treated as single units for association and clustering. Among some 400 genotyped donors of the cohort, an average of approximately 220,000 unique TCR beta nucleotide sequences was sequenced per donor, of which 15% to 20% were non-productive.

Receptor amplification or capture employed the immunoSEQ multiplex PCR assay. For the multiplex PCR, a mixture combining 60 forward primers for TCR Vbeta segments and 13 reverse primers for TCR Jbeta segments was used. The CDR3 region of rearranged TCR beta genes was amplified from genomic DNA by a multiplex PCR assay. Amplified TCR beta libraries were sequenced as 87-base-pair reads on the Illumina HiSeq System. The authors' pipeline ran thus. A later analysis counted about 80 million unique TCR beta chains across the 670 or so repertoires, and roughly 10 million of these chains were shared by at least two donors. Raw reads were error-corrected and collapsed into unique sequences by a nearest-neighbor algorithm in which closely related sequences were merged to remove PCR and sequencing errors. CDR3 sequences were aligned to IMGT reference sequences to assign V, D and J gene segments. Each retained sequence needed at least a six-nucleotide match to both a V gene segment and a J gene segment. A rearrangement was called productive if the CDR3 had no stop codons and remained in frame with V and J, and every other rearrangement was called non-productive. CDR3 was defined by IMGT convention, running from the second conserved V-encoded cysteine to the conserved J-encoded phenylalanine. In an earlier analysis of approximately 500 of the donors, sequences lacking an unambiguous match to a single V gene segment were excluded. In an earlier analysis of 500 to 750 of the donors, V segments were called functional above 56.7% productive rearrangements and were called segregating when the between-donor standard deviation exceeded 5%. A statistical classification framework was developed to diagnose cytomegalovirus status using the catalog of TCR beta chain sequences. In a later analysis, TCR nucleotide sequences were compared against IMGT/GENE-DB human TR gene sequences so that V and J genes could be assigned. Using the TCRdist pipeline, a later analysis assigned CDR3 sequences along with most-parsimonious VDJ recombination scenarios. In a later analysis, every TCR beta chain was defined by the combination of its CDR3 amino acid sequence and its V-gene family, and reads without a unique V-gene family were dropped. To address suspected cross-contamination and a sequencing artifact, a later analysis removed a few hundred highly shared, low-generation-probability nucleotide sequences. A later analysis calculated a clonal expansion index for each public chain from normalized within-repertoire ranks of inferred template counts. In a later analysis, generation probabilities were computed with a VDJ recombination model fitted to out-of-frame rearrangements, and the resulting probabilities were checked against IGoR. Hypergeometric tests were used in a later analysis to score TCR-TCR, TCR-HLA and TCR-CMV co-occurrence, with a repertoire-size bias correction applied to the TCR pairs. To estimate false discovery rates, a later analysis permuted the HLA or CMV assignments 20 times. In a later analysis, co-occurring TCRs were grouped with DBSCAN, and TCRdist sequence similarity was added when clustering was performed within HLA-allele-positive subsets. Repertoires with fewer than 30,000 or more than 120,000 public chains were left out of co-occurrence clustering, as were about 5 repertoires with anomalous nucleotide sharing. Imported from immuneACCESS, the table was reduced by TCRdb to in-frame sequences with V and J called. These copies leave out some clones; in studies compared against another copy, an unresolved V gene accounts for under half, and the cause of the remainder is not known. The V and J calls and the clone size are those of that table, but D and trimming were determined from the DNA. This sample has 99,000 or so clones in its table, and 15% of those were observed once. In total, the top ten clones hold over 0.65% of the sample.

On this clone itself: Its antigen is still unknown. Base qualities were left out, and no much larger clone turns up one base away.

In the germline V gene, CDR1 corresponds to MDHEN and CDR2 to SYDVKM. V gives up 5 bases and J gives up 4 bases, and the segment between their germline ends measures 21 bases. The CDR3, cysteine through phenylalanine, is 16 amino acids long. The read is trimmed to its CDR3 DNA, 48 bases read in frame from base 1. General study outcomes and caveats: According to a later genetic analysis, donors in an Asian-associated ancestry cluster had fewer N-insertions in productive TCRs than the approximately 670-donor mean. In an earlier analysis of under 600 of the donors, most TCR beta V segments were observed in productive rearrangements about 87% or about 30% of the time, broadly matching IMGT annotations. The cohort was sequenced for TCR beta chains only, and without alpha or paired-chain data the features that could be detected were limited. It was suggested by the authors that the approach could potentially be generalized to other disease states and immunological phenotypes. Correlated functional status among segregating V segments might be attributable to linkage disequilibrium, but an unknown experimental factor could not be ruled out. Some IMGT-functional V segments, including TRBV6-2 and TRBV6-3, could not be distinguished by the 87-base-pair reads and were therefore excluded. Because counts were too low, roughly 18 rarely observed V segments, including chromosome 9 orphons, were left out of the earlier analysis of 587 of the donors. In a later analysis, HLA-associated TCR beta chains showed more clonal expansion and lower generation probabilities than non-associated chains that were equally common. A total of 164 TCR beta chains were listed by the study as associated with cytomegalovirus. Strong co-occurrence of HLA alleles, especially DR and DQ, made assigning TCR associations to individual alleles difficult. An association between a missense DCLRE1C variant and V-gene and J-gene trimming of TCR beta chains was found in a later genetic analysis and replicated in an independent cohort. According to a later analysis, parvovirus B19, influenza, CMV and Epstein-Barr virus appeared linked to several top co-occurrence clusters. Most TCR sequences were observed very rarely across donors, whereas some public TCRs were present in many individuals. Because HLA typing was unavailable for some donors at each locus, only the typed subset was used in association tests. The classifier was reported to diagnose cytomegalovirus status with high specificity and sensitivity in both the original cohort and the validation cohort. Sequencing depth was assumed to be roughly uniform across donors in the presence/absence analyses, though that assumption may not hold. In a later analysis, the rate of TCR association differed among HLA loci, with DRB1 alleles having the most associated TCRs and HLA-C alleles having the fewest. A few of the identified cytomegalovirus-associated TCR beta chains were confirmed in vitro to be specific for cytomegalovirus antigens. At a false discovery rate of 0.05, a later analysis linked 16,951 TCR beta sequences to specific HLA alleles. A further reported finding was that TCR beta sequences accurately predicted the HLA-A and HLA-B alleles for most subjects in the first cohort. A later analysis found that most CMV-associated TCR beta chains appeared HLA-restricted, with HLA associations seemingly driven largely by CMV exposure. A cluster of highly shared sequence variants was judged likely to be a technical artifact of the sequencing pipeline. The only immune exposure information available for the cohort was CMV serostatus.

In total, approximately 610 healthy bone marrow donors made up the cohort. All cohort members were sampled while nominally healthy, although unrecorded immune exposures were likely present. The donor was CMV seronegative and belonged to the group of 352 seronegative cohort members. Each donor provided a peripheral blood sample, and peripheral blood mononuclear cells were used for TCR beta sequencing. The Qiagen DNeasy Blood Extraction Kit was used to extract genomic DNA from the blood cell samples. Recombination linked TRBV28 to TRBJ2-7, with TRBD1 tentatively as D gene (8 bases match). This TCR derives from a female donor in good health and CMV-seronegative. Sequencing was carried out using PBMCs. The CDR3 region has the sequence CASSRGRAGGRYEQYF. Here is the DNA: TGTGCCAGCAGTCGGGGGAGGGCAGGGGGCCGGTACGAGCAGTACTTC.